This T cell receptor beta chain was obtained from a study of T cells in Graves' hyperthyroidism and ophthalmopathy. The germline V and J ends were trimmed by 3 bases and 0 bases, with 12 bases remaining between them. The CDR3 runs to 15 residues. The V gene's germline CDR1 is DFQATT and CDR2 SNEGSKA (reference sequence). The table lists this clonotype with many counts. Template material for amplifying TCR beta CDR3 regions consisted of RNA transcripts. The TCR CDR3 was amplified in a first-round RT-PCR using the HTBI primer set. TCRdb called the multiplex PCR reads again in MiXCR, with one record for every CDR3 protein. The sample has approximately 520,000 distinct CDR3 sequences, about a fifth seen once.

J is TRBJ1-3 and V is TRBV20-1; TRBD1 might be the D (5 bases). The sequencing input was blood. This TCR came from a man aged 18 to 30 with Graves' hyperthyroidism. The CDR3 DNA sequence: TGCAGTGCTAGGGCAGGGCCGCGCTCTGGAAACACCATATATTTT. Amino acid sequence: CSARAGPRSGNTIYF.